Included here is one T cell receptor beta chain sequence, with context. This CDR3 contains 15 residues. From germline, CDR1 is SNHLY and CDR2 FYNNEI. V was pared by 7 bases and J by 3 bases, with 16 bases between. Study processing details: Estimation of nucleated cell counts was performed using reference gene primer amplification. Here immunoSEQ multiplex PCR was the method, and the copy in TCRdb shows in-frame clones only, minus some. The V and J calls and clone size come from that table; D and trimming were worked out from the DNA. The data hold roughly 230,000 clones, with more than 75% observed a single time. The data were taken from a study of blood T cell repertoires in COVID-19.

The receptor's source is a man between 40 and 49 years old with acute or convalescent COVID-19. The chain carries TRBV2 and TRBJ1-5; D perhaps matches TRBD1 (5 bases). Sequencing used peripheral blood. The CDR3 region has the DNA TGTGCCAGCAAGGGGCTCGAGGTCCTCAATCAGCCCCAGCATTTT. It encodes CASKGLEVLNQPQHF.